Listed below are T cell receptor beta chains from one sample, sequenced in a study of T cell repertoires in aging, cancer and after chemotherapy. TCRdb reprocessed the multiplex PCR reads via MiXCR and lists one record per CDR3 protein. The sample has about 1,900 distinct CDR3 sequences; about 60% are singletons. Material for sequencing was blood. These TCRs come from a human donor with a solid tumor. Both conserved end residues are part of each CDR3. D genes are given only for firm matches. A row's size may be missing; if present it is once, few, many or a size class.

V	D	size	J	DNA	CDR3
TRBV11-1	NA	NA	TRBJ2-1	TGTGCCAGCAGCGACGCCGGACTAACCAATGAGCAGTTCTTC	CASSDAGLTNEQFF
TRBV12-3/TRBV12-4	TRBD1	NA	TRBJ2-7	TGTGCCAGCACCACCGGGACAGGGCTCTACGAGCAGTACTTC	CASTTGTGLYEQYF
TRBV7-6	NA	NA	TRBJ2-1	TGTGCCAGCAGCCCAGTCCCGACTAGCTCCTACAATGAGCAGTTCTTC	CASSPVPTSSYNEQFF
TRBV6-5	NA	NA	TRBJ2-7	TGTGCCAGCAGTTACTCCCTTTCCGGGACTCTTAACCGCTACGAGCAGTACTTC	CASSYSLSGTLNRYEQYF
TRBV19	NA	medium-sized	TRBJ1-5	TGTGCCAGTAGTATAGAGTCAAGGACCGCCCAGCCCCAGCATTTT	CASSIESRTAQPQHF
TRBV6-6	NA	NA	TRBJ1-5	TGTGCCAGCAGCTTCCGGGACGACAATCAGCCCCAGCATTTT	CASSFRDDNQPQHF
TRBV30	NA	NA	TRBJ2-1	TGTGCCTGGGCTAGCGCGGATTACAATGAGCAGTTCTTC	CAWASADYNEQFF
TRBV5-1	NA	NA	TRBJ2-7	TGCGCCAGCAGCCTGAGGGGTACCGAGCAGTACTTC	CASSLRGTEQYF
TRBV7-3	NA	few	TRBJ2-7	TGTGCCAGCAGCTTGGAGCATCTAACCACCTACGAGCAGTACTTC	CASSLEHLTTYEQYF
TRBV30	NA	NA	TRBJ2-5	TGTGCCTGGAGTGTCACATCGGAAGAGACCCAGTACTTC	CAWSVTSEETQYF
TRBV6-5	NA	NA	TRBJ2-7	TGTGCCAGCAGTTACGGGTGGGCGGGCGAGCAGTACTTC	CASSYGWAGEQYF
TRBV19	TRBD1	NA	TRBJ1-6	TGTGCCAGTAGTAACAGGGGTTCCAGCTCCTATAATTCACCCCTCCACTTT	CASSNRGSSSYNSPLHF
TRBV30	NA	NA	TRBJ2-5	TGTGCCTGGAGTGGACAGGCGGGAGAGACCCAGTACTTC	CAWSGQAGETQYF
TRBV27	NA	NA	TRBJ2-7	TGTGCCAGCAGATCCGTCGACCGTGGATTGGGTGACGAGCAGTACTTC	CASRSVDRGLGDEQYF
TRBV10-3	NA	NA	TRBJ1-1	TGTGCCATCAGTGACCCAGGGTTTGAGGGGGCTGAAGCTTTCTTT	CAISDPGFEGAEAFF
TRBV5-1	TRBD1	once	TRBJ2-1	TGCGCCAGCAGCCCCCGGACAGGGGTTGCCAATGAGCAGTTCTTC	CASSPRTGVANEQFF
TRBV30	NA	NA	TRBJ1-3	TGTGCCTGGAATAGGGCTCCAAACTCTGGAAACACCATATATTTT	CAWNRAPNSGNTIYF
TRBV5-6	TRBD2	NA	TRBJ2-3	TGTGCCAGCAGCCGACTAGCGGGGGGGGGCACAGATACGCAGTATTTT	CASSRLAGGGTDTQYF
TRBV18	TRBD1	NA	TRBJ1-6	TGTGCCAGCTCACCCACAGGGGGCGATTTACCCCTCCACTTT	CASSPTGGDLPLHF
TRBV20-1	NA	NA	TRBJ2-3	TGCAGTGCTCAGGGGTGGGATACGCAGTATTTT	CSAQGWDTQYF
TRBV27	NA	once	TRBJ1-2	TGTGCCAGCAGTTTCCGAGCAGCCAACTATGGCTACACCTTC	CASSFRAANYGYTF
TRBV30	TRBD2	NA	TRBJ2-1	TGTGCCTGGAGCCCGGGGTGGGATAGCGGGGCTTTAGGAGAGCAGTTCTTC	CAWSPGWDSGALGEQFF
TRBV20-1	NA	NA	TRBJ1-2	TGCAGTGCTATGGCCGCGGGGGGCTACGGCTACACCTTC	CSAMAAGGYGYTF